The next 23 T cell receptor beta chains were all read from a single sample in a study of vaccination effects on CD4 cells after COVID-19. Peptide-pool stimulation followed by sequencing identified expanded antigen-specific CD4+ clonotypes in the ViraFEST assay. Cultured cells yielded isolated CD4+ T cells after approximately nine days. Vaccine administered to participants consisted of two doses of either BNT162b2 or mRNA-1273. Sequencing used immunoSEQ multiplex PCR; TCRdb keeps in-frame clones, though not all of them. The repertoire holds about 25,000 clones, with over 75% as singletons. Antigens for these TCRs are unknown. The specimen comprised CD4+ T cells from PBMCs cultured with HCoV-NL63 spike peptides, sampled after COVID-19 vaccination. The source is a human donor who received a COVID-19 vaccine.

This clone occurred a few times. The rearrangement links TRBV11-2 to TRBJ2-3, with D uncertain. The germline gives CDR1 SGHAT, CDR2 FQNNGV. This CDR3 is 12 amino acids long. V was shortened by 4 bases and J by 6 bases, with 8 bases between the two germline ends. CDR3 region: CASSSQRDTQYF. In nucleotides, the CDR3 is TGTGCCAGCAGCTCCCAGAGGGATACGCAGTATTTT.

The chain carries TRBV7-8 and TRBJ1-5; 8 bases are a match to TRBD1. The CDR3 runs to 15 residues. V lost 5 bases, J lost 4 bases, and 7 bases stayed unmatched. CDR1 is SGHVS, CDR2 FQNEAQ, per germline. The CDR3 DNA reads as TGTGCCAGCAGCATTACAGGGGGACGGAATCAGCCCCAGCATTTT. Protein: CASSITGGRNQPQHF.

V and J are TRBV28 and TRBJ1-1; D might be TRBD1 (5 bases). V lost 3 bases and J lost 11, with 13 bases in between. Germline V gene sequence: CDR1 MDHEN, CDR2 SYDVKM. CDR3 size: 12 residues. This chain's CDR3 is CASSFGTGLAFF. The DNA of the CDR3 is TGTGCCAGCAGTTTCGGGACTGGCTTGGCTTTCTTT.

This rearrangement joins TRBV23-1 to TRBJ1-2; possible D gene TRBD1, 5 bases. TRBV23-1 is annotated as an ORF whose role is uncertain. The CDR3 totals 13 residues. Trimming shortened V by 11 bases and J by 2 bases, and 15 bases separated the two germline ends. In DNA, the CDR3 is TGCGCCTGGGGGTGCCAAGGGAACTATGGCTACACCTTC. This translates into CAWGCQGNYGYTF.

This chain uses TRBV7-6 with TRBJ2-7; D gene ambiguous. This CDR3 has 16 amino acids. The germline CDR1 and CDR2 sequences are SGHVS and FNYEAQ. Trimming cost V 3 bases and J 5 bases, with 20 bases left between them. CDR3 sequence reads: CASSFGPPPLLNEQYF. As DNA, the CDR3 is TGTGCCAGCAGCTTCGGACCCCCCCCGCTCCTTAACGAGCAGTACTTC.

This clone showed up just once. The chain carries TRBV18 and TRBJ1-1, with 7 bases fitting TRBD1. The CDR3 runs to 14 residues. Germline V gene lookup returns CDR1 KGHSH and CDR2 LQKENI. V was clipped by 3 bases and J by 4 bases; unmatched bases: 5. CDR3 protein: CASSPRTGTTEAFF. For the CDR3, the DNA is TGTGCCAGCTCACCCCGGACAGGAACCACTGAAGCTTTCTTT.

V usage is TRBV5-5 and J usage is TRBJ1-1; 7 nucleotides align to TRBD1. V shed 0 bases, J shed 5 bases, and the junction held 4 bases outside the gene matches. The CDR3 runs to 14 residues. The V gene's germline CDR1 is SGHKS and CDR2 YYEKEE (reference sequence). The CDR3 protein is CASSLDDRATEAFF. DNA of the CDR3: TGTGCCAGCAGCTTGGACGACAGGGCGACTGAAGCTTTCTTT.

There are a few counts of this clone. This chain uses TRBV7-9 with TRBJ1-1, with D unresolved. V lost 4 bases to trimming and J lost 3 bases, with 18 bases between them. Germline V gene data show CDR1 as SEHNR and CDR2 as FQNEAQ (reference sequence). The CDR3 runs to 16 residues. CDR3 in amino acids: CASSYSRTLGYTEAFF. As DNA, the CDR3 is TGTGCCAGCAGCTACAGCAGGACCCTAGGGTACACTGAAGCTTTCTTT.

The genes are TRBV2 and TRBJ1-2; D call uncertain. Trimming removed 8 bases at V and 7 bases at J, with 23 bases between. The CDR3 has 15 residues. Germline lookup yields CDR1 SNHLY and CDR2 FYNNEI. CDR3 sequence: CASDTGHTYVGGYTF. The CDR3 nucleotides read TGTGCCAGCGATACGGGCCACACCTATGTGGGTGGCTACACCTTC.

This clone came up many times. The chain recombines TRBV20-1 with TRBJ1-2; TRBD1 matches at 8 bases. Germline CDR1 is DFQATT and CDR2 is SNEGSKA (reference sequence). With 6 bases clipped from V and 6 bases from J, the junction kept 3 bases outside the gene matches. The CDR3 sequence is 11 residues long. The CDR3 loop reads CSAQTGDGYTF. CDR3 nucleotide sequence: TGCAGTGCCCAGACAGGGGATGGCTACACCTTC.

The chain recombines TRBV4-1 with TRBJ1-1; D unresolved. This CDR3 is 13 amino acids long. Germline values: CDR1 MGHRA, CDR2 YSYEKL. Trimming pared 4 bases from V and 0 bases from J, leaving 6 bases between. The CDR3 DNA follows: TGCGCCAGCAGCCCCACCATGAACACTGAAGCTTTCTTT. It yields the protein CASSPTMNTEAFF.

The chain employs TRBV3-1 (or the pseudogene TRBV3-2) and TRBJ2-6; the D is unclear. The germline CDR1 and CDR2 sequences are LGHDT and YNNKEL (reference sequence). The CDR3 sequence is 16 residues long. Trimming left V 0 bases short and J 0 bases short, with 6 bases between. CDR3 in DNA: TGTGCCAGCAGCCAAGATCTGGGCTCTGGGGCCAACGTCCTGACTTTC. Translated, it gives CASSQDLGSGANVLTF.

Only a few counts were recorded for this clone. The chain is built from TRBV5-1 and TRBJ2-1, with D tentatively TRBD2 (7 bases). Germline CDR1 reads SGHRS; CDR2 reads YFSETQ. Trimming took off 0 bases at V and 5 bases at J, with 12 bases between the two ends. The CDR3 loop spans 15 amino acids. CDR3 protein: CASSLVGGRNNEQFF. CDR3 DNA: TGCGCCAGCAGCTTGGTGGGGGGGCGGAACAATGAGCAGTTCTTC.

The chain recombines TRBV20-1 with TRBJ2-7; no clear D gene. V gave up 0 bases and J gave up 5 bases, with 2 bases separating them. This CDR3 has 10 amino acids. Germline V gives CDR1 DFQATT, CDR2 SNEGSKA (reference sequence). The CDR3 DNA sequence: TGCAGTGCTAGAGAGCACGAGCAGTACTTC. This translates into CSAREHEQYF.

V usage is TRBV19 and J usage is TRBJ2-3; 10 bases are a match to TRBD2. The ends lost 7 bases at V and 2 bases at J; junction bases unmatched: 9. CDR3 length equals 16 residues. Germline lookup yields CDR1 LNHDA and CDR2 SQIVND (reference sequence). CDR3 sequence (DNA): TGTGCCAGTACCCCCGAACTAGCGGGATTCACAGATACGCAGTATTTT. Its translation: CASTPELAGFTDTQYF.

This chain joins TRBV4-1 and TRBJ2-7; D is ambiguous. V dropped 4 bases and J dropped 2 bases, with 18 bases sitting between them. From germline, CDR1 is MGHRA and CDR2 YSYEKL. The CDR3 has 16 residues. CDR3 region: CASSRRTQSLPYEQYF. The CDR3 DNA reads as TGCGCCAGCAGCCGTCGGACCCAATCGCTTCCCTACGAGCAGTACTTC.

The chain joins TRBV19 to TRBJ2-7; TRBD1 matches at 12 bases. Germline values: CDR1 LNHDA, CDR2 SQIVND (reference sequence). The CDR3 contains 15 residues. J lost 7 bases, V lost 5 bases, and 9 bases had no gene match. The CDR3 protein is CASSPPGQGAREQYF. The CDR3 DNA is TGTGCCAGTAGTCCCCCGGGACAGGGGGCGAGAGAGCAGTACTTC.

This chain joins TRBV5-5 and TRBJ2-2, with 7 positions matching TRBD2. Germline V gives CDR1 SGHKS, CDR2 YYEKEE (reference sequence). The CDR3 is 16 residues long. Unmatched junction bases numbered 4, after V lost 0 bases and J lost 2 bases. This CDR3 is CASSLVLAANTGELFF. The CDR3 nucleotides read TGTGCCAGCAGCTTGGTGCTAGCGGCTAACACCGGGGAGCTGTTTTTT.

J is TRBJ1-2 and V is TRBV12-3 or TRBV12-4, with unresolved D. V was shortened by 3 bases and J by 6 bases, with 11 bases between the two germline ends. This CDR3 is built from 13 residues. CDR3 bases: TGTGCCAGCAGTTTGGGAAGCTTTAATGGCTACACCTTC. Protein product: CASSLGSFNGYTF.

The rearrangement links TRBV7-9 to TRBJ1-1, with a weak D call TRBD1 (6 bases). The CDR3 has 13 amino acids. CDR1 SEHNR and CDR2 FQNEAQ come from the germline V gene (reference sequence). Trimming removed 7 bases at V and 4 bases at J, with 13 bases between. In DNA form, the CDR3 reads TGTGCCAGCAATCCAACAGGGTCCACTGAAGCTTTCTTT. Protein sequence: CASNPTGSTEAFF. The variable domain in full, with the rest retrieved from reference TRBV7-9 and TRBJ1-1, is DTGVSQNPRHKITKRGQNVTFRCDPISEHNRLYWYRQTLGQGPEFLTYFQNEAQLEKSRLLSDRFSAERPKGSFSTLEIQRTEQGDSAMYLCASNPTGSTEAFFGQGTRLTVV.

The chain employs TRBV28 and TRBJ1-1; D unresolved. Germline V gene lookup returns CDR1 MDHEN and CDR2 SYDVKM. Trimming cost V 8 bases and J 0 bases, with 10 bases left between them. CDR3 length: 13 residues. In nucleotides, the CDR3 is TGTGCCAGCTTTGGCCCCATGAACACTGAAGCTTTCTTT. Its protein is CASFGPMNTEAFF.

The J gene is TRBJ2-7, the V gene TRBV24-1; 8 bases are a match to TRBD2. The J segment lost 4 bases and the V segment lost 7 bases, leaving 8 bases of the junction unmatched. The germline V gene encodes CDR1 KGHDR and CDR2 SFDVKD. This CDR3 contains 14 residues. The CDR3 spells CATSTSSGSYEQYF. The CDR3 bases are TGTGCCACCAGCACATCCAGCGGGAGTTACGAGCAGTACTTC.

The chain combines TRBV28 with TRBJ1-2; tentative D call: TRBD1 (6 bases). V shed 7 bases and J shed 8 bases, with 20 bases lying between them. The CDR3 is made up of 14 amino acids. Germline V gene lookup returns CDR1 MDHEN and CDR2 SYDVKM. The CDR3 spells CASIPLQGRQGYTF. The DNA of the CDR3 is TGTGCCAGCATCCCCCTCCAGGGGAGGCAGGGCTACACCTTC.